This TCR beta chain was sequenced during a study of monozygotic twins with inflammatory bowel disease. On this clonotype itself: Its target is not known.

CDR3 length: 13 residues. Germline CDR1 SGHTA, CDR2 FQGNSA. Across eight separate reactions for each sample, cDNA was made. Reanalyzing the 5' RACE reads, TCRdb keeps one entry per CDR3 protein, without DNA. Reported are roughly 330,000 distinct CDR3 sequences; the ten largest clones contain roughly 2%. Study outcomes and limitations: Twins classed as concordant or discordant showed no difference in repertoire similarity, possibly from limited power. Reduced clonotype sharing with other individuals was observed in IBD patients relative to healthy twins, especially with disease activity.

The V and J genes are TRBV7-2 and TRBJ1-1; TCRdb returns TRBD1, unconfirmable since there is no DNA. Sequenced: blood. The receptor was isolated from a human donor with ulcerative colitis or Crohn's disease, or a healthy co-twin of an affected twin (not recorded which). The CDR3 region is CASSPRMSTEAFF.